A selection of T cell receptor beta chains follows, all from one sample in a study of CD8+CD57+ T cells in acquired aplastic anemia. TCRdb analysed the reads with MiXCR anew, one entry per CDR3 protein. The sample lists hundreds of thousands of distinct CDR3 sequences; just under 70% were seen once. Sequencing input: sorted CD4+, CD8+, or CD8+CD57+ T cells (not recorded which) from PBMCs. The origin of the receptors is a human donor in good health, serving as a control. Both conserved end residues are part of each CDR3. D genes are given only for firm matches. A clone size is listed for some rows: how often the clone was seen (once, few, many), or a class if it is expanded.

TRBJ2-7 - many TRBV7-9 CASSLGHLYEQYF TGTGCCAGCAGCTTAGGACACCTTTACGAGCAGTACTTC
TRBJ2-7 - many TRBV7-2 CASSPSYEQYF TGTGCCAGCAGCCCCTCCTACGAGCAGTACTTC
TRBJ2-7 - - TRBV7-2 CASSEPTNSYEEYF TGTGCCAGCAGCGAGCCAACGAACTCCTACGAGGAGTACTTC
TRBJ1-1 TRBD1 - TRBV6-1 CARRSGQGFMNTEAFF TGTGCCCGCAGATCGGGACAGGGGTTCATGAACACTGAAGCTTTCTTT
TRBJ2-5 - - TRBV7-2 CASTLARNQPQQTQYF TGTGCCAGCACCCTGGCAAGGAATCAGCCCCAGCAGACCCAGTACTTC
TRBJ1-6 - many TRBV6-5 CASTHRHGTPNSPLHF TGTGCCAGCACTCATAGACACGGGACACCTAATTCACCCCTCCACTTT
TRBJ2-5 - - TRBV15 CATSSRQETQYF TGTGCCACCAGCAGCCGACAAGAGACCCAGTACTTC
TRBJ1-3 - - TRBV15 CASSRQVDDGNPLYF TGTGCCAGTAGTAGACAGGTGGATGATGGAAACCCCCTATATTTT
TRBJ2-7 TRBD2 few TRBV7-2 CASSPRTSGGNEQYF TGTGCCAGCAGCCCCAGGACTAGCGGGGGGAACGAGCAGTACTTC
TRBJ2-7 TRBD1 many TRBV10-3 CAISDRDRGRGYEQYF TGTGCCATCAGTGACCGGGACAGGGGCCGGGGGTACGAGCAGTACTTC
TRBJ1-6 TRBD1 many TRBV10-3 CAISERDRAVDNSPLHF TGTGCCATCAGTGAAAGGGACAGAGCGGTCGATAATTCACCCCTCCACTTT
TRBJ2-3 TRBD1 - TRBV5-4 CASSRVGTGGQDTQYF TGTGCCAGCAGTAGAGTAGGGACAGGAGGGCAAGATACGCAGTATTTT
TRBJ2-2 - - TRBV7-2 CASSLAATGEQFF TGTGCCAGCAGCTTAGCGGCGACCGGGGAGCAGTTTTTT
TRBJ1-1 - - TRBV7-2 CASSLVWANAEAFF TGTGCCAGCAGCTTAGTTTGGGCGAATGCTGAAGCTTTCTTT
TRBJ1-5 TRBD1 - TRBV20-1 CSARDLGQGLHF TGCAGTGCTAGAGATCTGGGACAGGGCCTACATTTT
TRBJ2-7 - - TRBV19 CASSTRHGAYEQYF TGTGCCAGTAGCACCAGGCACGGTGCCTACGAGCAGTACTTC